Below are 15 T cell receptor beta chains sequenced from a single sample in a study of blood T cell repertoires in COVID-19. Repertoires were generated with immunoSEQ multiplex PCR, while TCRdb's copy carries only in-frame clones and drops some. There are hundreds of thousands of clones in the sample; about nine tenths occur only once, and less than 3% lies in the top ten. The sample was PBMCs or T cells enriched from blood (not recorded which). The receptor set was obtained from a woman aged 45-65 years who had recovered from COVID-19.

This rearrangement joins TRBV28 to TRBJ1-2, with D possibly being TRBD1 (6 bases). CDR3 length: 14 amino acids. V lost 5 bases and J lost 4, with 14 bases in between. Germline values: CDR1 MDHEN, CDR2 SYDVKM. CDR3 bases: TGTGCCAGCAGTCAGGGGCCCCCTACCTATGGCTACACCTTC. It is translated as CASSQGPPTYGYTF.

The rearrangement links TRBV12-5 to TRBJ2-1; D is perhaps TRBD1 (6 bases). V was pared by 7 bases and J by 3 bases, with 13 bases between. This CDR3 is built from 14 residues. The V gene's germline CDR1 is LGHNT and CDR2 FRNRAP. CDR3 DNA sequence: TGTGCTAGTGTGAGGGACACTAACTACAATGAGCAGTTCTTC. Amino acids: CASVRDTNYNEQFF.

To note about this clone: One end of the junction is discordant with germline, which a read error may explain. The gene calls are TRBV19 and TRBJ2-2; no firm D call. Germline values: CDR1 LNHDA, CDR2 SQIVND (reference sequence). The CDR3 has 16 amino acids. CDR3 DNA: TGTGCCAGTAGTCTAGAAGCATCGGGTACCACCGGGGAGCTGTTTTTT. Encoded protein: CASSLEASGTTGELFF. The variable domain in full, completed from reference TRBV19 and TRBJ2-2, reads DGGITQSPKYLFRKEGQNVTLSCEQNLNHDAMYWYRQDPGQGLRLIYYSQIVNDFQKGDIAEGYSVSREKKESFPLTVTSAQKNPTAFYLCASSLEASGTTGELFFGEGSRLTVL.

This clone appeared once. The V and J genes are TRBV7-3 and TRBJ2-5, with 8 positions matching TRBD1. The CDR3 is 15 residues long. Looked up from germline, CDR1 is SGHTA and CDR2 is FQGTGA. V trimming: 5 bases; J trimming: 1 base; junction bases outside the gene matches: 6. The CDR3 protein is CASSLIQGGQETQYF. The CDR3 DNA follows: TGTGCCAGCAGCCTCATACAGGGGGGCCAAGAGACCCAGTACTTC.

This clone was detected a few times. This chain uses TRBV2 with TRBJ2-5; D call uncertain. CDR3 length: 12 residues. V lost 7 bases to trimming and J lost 5 bases, with 11 bases between them. Looked up from germline, CDR1 is SNHLY and CDR2 is FYNNEI. This chain's CDR3 is CASTLSRETQYF. Written as DNA, the CDR3 is TGTGCCAGCACCCTTTCACGGGAGACCCAGTACTTC.

This chain connects TRBV7-2 to TRBJ2-7; tentatively, D is TRBD2 (6 bases). This CDR3 comprises 16 residues. Germline V gene sequence: CDR1 SGHTA, CDR2 FQGNSA. V was cut by 1 base and J by 1 base, with 14 bases left in between. The CDR3 spells CASSLGPVGRSYEQYF. CDR3 bases: TGTGCCAGCAGCTTAGGCCCCGTGGGGAGGTCCTACGAGCAGTACTTC.

The rearrangement uses TRBV18 and TRBJ2-1; D remains unclear. The length of the CDR3 is 15 residues. With 4 bases removed from V and 6 bases from J, the gap between germline ends came to 16 bases. The germline V gene encodes CDR1 KGHSH and CDR2 LQKENI. CDR3 nucleotides: TGTGCCAGCTCACTCCTCTCCGACGCGGTCAATGAGCAGTTCTTC. It encodes CASSLLSDAVNEQFF.

This clone was detected only once. The J gene is TRBJ1-4, the V gene TRBV4-2, with 9 bases that match TRBD1. Trimming removed 6 bases from V and 0 bases from J; junction bases left unmatched: 14. Germline V lookup: CDR1 LGHNA, CDR2 YNFKEQ. The CDR3 is 19 residues long. DNA of the CDR3: TGTGCCAGCAGTCAAAATCGAATAGGGACAGGGACAACTAATGAAAAACTGTTTTTT. This gives the protein CASSQNRIGTGTTNEKLFF.

V gene TRBV6-5 combines with J gene TRBJ1-3; TRBD1 might be the D (6 bases). CDR3 length: 15 residues. V was shortened by 2 bases and J by 8 bases, with 16 bases between the two germline ends. Germline CDR1 is MNHEY and CDR2 is SVGAGI. In DNA, the CDR3 is TGTGCCAGCAGTTACGGGGGCGGCCTAGGTGACACCATATATTTT. Translated: CASSYGGGLGDTIYF.

This clone was counted only a few times. V and J are TRBV10-3 and TRBJ2-7; 7 bases fit TRBD2. Trimming took 6 bases from V and 4 from J; bases not matched to a gene: 9. The CDR3 totals 14 residues. Looked up from germline, CDR1 is ENHRY and CDR2 is SYGVKD. The CDR3 reads CAIRQRGDSYEQYF. The CDR3 DNA reads TGTGCCATCAGGCAGCGGGGCGACTCTTACGAGCAGTACTTC.

The gene calls are TRBV6-2 or TRBV6-3 and TRBJ1-6; D ambiguous. The V gene lost 5 bases and the J gene lost 10 bases, with 9 bases spanning the gap. This CDR3 has 12 amino acids. CDR1 and CDR2 (germline): MNHEY, SVGEGT. In DNA, the CDR3 is TGTGCCAGCAGTATCCCACGGTCACCCCTCCACTTT. It encodes CASSIPRSPLHF.

This chain uses TRBV27 with TRBJ2-1, with 10 positions matching TRBD2. The CDR3 extends over 17 amino acids. CDR1 MNHEY and CDR2 SMNVEV come from the germline V gene (reference sequence). The ends lost 3 bases at V and 6 bases at J; junction bases unmatched: 11. The CDR3 region is CASSLTAGGSITNEQFF. The DNA for the CDR3 is TGTGCCAGCAGTTTGACAGCGGGAGGGTCTATAACCAATGAGCAGTTCTTC.

The V and J genes are TRBV18 and TRBJ1-5; D possibly corresponds to TRBD1 (5 bases). CDR3 length: 16 residues. The germline gives CDR1 KGHSH, CDR2 LQKENI. V lost 0 bases to trimming and J lost 1 base, with 10 bases between them. The CDR3 loop reads CASSPPGRVSNQPQHF. CDR3 in DNA: TGTGCCAGCTCACCACCGGGCAGGGTGAGCAATCAGCCCCAGCATTTT.

The rearrangement uses TRBV7-3 and TRBJ2-1; the match to TRBD2 covers 8 bases. The CDR3 sequence is 15 residues long. With 5 bases clipped from V and 12 bases from J, the junction kept 15 bases outside the gene matches. Germline loops: CDR1 SGHTA, CDR2 FQGTGA. The CDR3 nucleotides read TGTGCCAGCAGCCGCGGGGGTAGAGACGGGGGGGTGCAGTTCTTC. Encoded protein: CASSRGGRDGGVQFF.

There are a few counts of this clone. The chain employs TRBV7-2 and TRBJ1-1; TRBD1 matches 7 bases. CDR1 and CDR2 (germline): SGHTA, FQGNSA. The CDR3 loop spans 16 amino acids. V shed 5 bases, J shed 1 base, and the junction held 10 bases outside the gene matches. In DNA form, the CDR3 reads TGTGCCAGCAGCCCAAGTGGACAGGAACCGAACACTGAAGCTTTCTTT. Its translation is CASSPSGQEPNTEAFF. The full variable domain, completed using reference TRBV7-2 and TRBJ1-1, is GAGVSQSPSNKVTEKGKDVELRCDPISGHTALYWYRQSLGQGLEFLIYFQGNSAPDKSGLPSDRFSAERTGGSVSTLTIQRTQQEDSAVYLCASSPSGQEPNTEAFFGQGTRLTVV.